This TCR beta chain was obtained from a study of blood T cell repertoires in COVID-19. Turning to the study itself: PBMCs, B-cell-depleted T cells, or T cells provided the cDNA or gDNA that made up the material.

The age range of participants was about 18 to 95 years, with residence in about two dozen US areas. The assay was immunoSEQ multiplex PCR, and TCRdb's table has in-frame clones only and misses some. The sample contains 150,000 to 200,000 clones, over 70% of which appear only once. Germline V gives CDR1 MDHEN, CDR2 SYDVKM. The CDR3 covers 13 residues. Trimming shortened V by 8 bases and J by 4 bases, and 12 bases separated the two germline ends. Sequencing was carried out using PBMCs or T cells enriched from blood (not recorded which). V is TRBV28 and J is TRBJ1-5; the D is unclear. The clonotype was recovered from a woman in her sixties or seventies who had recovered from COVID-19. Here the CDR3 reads CASCYSLNQPQHF. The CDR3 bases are TGTGCCAGCTGCTACTCTTTGAATCAGCCCCAGCATTTT.